This paragraph covers one T cell receptor beta chain sequence. Clones were read by immunoSEQ multiplex PCR, and TCRdb kept only the in-frame ones, dropping some. The table lists about 2.5 million clones, 92% of them singletons. The sample belongs to a study of shared clonotypes between healthy human individuals. Germline V gene lookup returns CDR1 MNHNS and CDR2 SASEGT. This CDR3 contains 15 residues. Trimming shortened V by 6 bases and J by 0 bases, and 11 bases separated the two germline ends. The chain employs TRBV6-1 and TRBJ2-2; unclear D gene. The sample consisted of naive CD4+ T cells from PBMCs. Documented subset: CD45RA+ positively selected. The clonotype comes from a man aged 18 to 29 in good health. Some clones in this sample may be carry-over from other donors' samples. CDR3 bases: TGTGCCAGCAGACCGGACGGCGCGAACACCGGGGAGCTGTTTTTT. This gives the protein CASRPDGANTGELFF.